This T cell receptor (beta chain) was identified during a study of graft-versus-host responses after intestinal transplantation (TCRdb year 2021). Describing the broader study: The transplants that recipients got were multivisceral, liver-intestinal, or isolated intestinal. Alloreactive clones were identified by sequencing pre-transplant mixed lymphocyte reaction products and comparing them with unstimulated pre-transplant donor and recipient T cells. Of the 20 to 25 intestinal transplant recipients enrolled in the cohort, one of whom was a retransplant, 3 patients without pretransplant specimens were excluded. After intestinal transplantation, graft-versus-host and host-versus-graft alloreactive T cell clones in the graft, circulation and bone marrow were tracked using bulk TCR-beta CDR3 sequencing. Every recipient was given anti-thymocyte globulin induction, followed by around three years of maintenance tacrolimus and steroids. Instead of going to the commercial service, samples from a few later patients were sequenced in-house on an Illumina MiSeq and processed with MiXCR. A peak of at least 4% donor T cells among recipient peripheral blood mononuclear cells was the definition used for donor T cell macrochimerism.

Blood samples were collected up to 4 times in the first month after transplant and then at least monthly when available. Comments on this clone: The specificity of this receptor is unknown. Nothing much larger sits one base from this clone, and base qualities are not available.

The CDR1 and CDR2 encoded by the germline V gene (reference sequence) are SEHNR and FQNEAQ. Cut back by 0 bases and 4 bases, the V and J ends lie 10 bases apart. CDR3 length: 15 amino acids, cysteine to phenylalanine. Only the CDR3 region is kept as DNA, spanning 45 bases read in frame from base 1. The paper's findings and limits, for the study overall: GvH clones were detected in recipient bone marrow, and some appeared earlier in ileal mucosa or blood, consistent with an intestinal mucosal origin. Early after transplant, declines in HvG clones were associated with peak levels of circulating GvH clones. High GvH to HvG T cell clonal ratios were observed in the allografts of patients with donor T cell macrochimerism. The conclusions were limited by the relatively low number and heterogeneity of the intestinal transplant patients.

The library was produced with the immunoSEQ multiplex PCR assay. High-throughput TCR-beta CDR3 sequencing of genomic DNA from most patients was performed by Adaptive Biotechnologies. In the source study's methods: TCR sequencing data were retrieved from Adaptive's ImmunoSEQ software for around 19 patients, whereas three other patients were processed with MiXCR and VDJtools. CDR3 nucleotide sequences shared between donor and recipient were removed because their origin could not be assigned. Alloreactive clones required at least 2-fold expansion over unstimulated cells and minimum CFSE-low frequency of 0.002% (template counts) or 0.001% (read counts). Mappable clones were those detected in sequenced pre-transplant spleen, lymph node, or MLR CFSE-low populations of the donor or recipient. Cumulative frequency of alloreactive clones was calculated as a percentage of all sequences weighted by copy number. TCRdb took this table from immuneACCESS and kept in-frame rearrangements with V and J called. Such tables lack part of the clones; where checked against another copy, unresolved V genes explain under half of the gap, and the rest is unexplained. The V and J calls and clone size come from that table; D and trimming were worked out from the DNA. A total of about 23,000 clones appear in this sample, 85% to 95% of them only once. Together, the top ten hold about 2% of the sample.

The chain couples TRBV7-9 to TRBJ1-5; a tentative D match to TRBD1 spans 5 bases. The origin of this receptor is a human patient who received an intestinal transplant, so some T cells may come from the graft donor. The sample here was PBMCs, taken roughly 41 days after intestinal transplant. In nucleotides, the sequence is TGTGCCAGCAGCTTAGCAGGGGCGCCGAATCAGCCCCAGCATTTT. Its translation reads: CASSLAGAPNQPQHF.